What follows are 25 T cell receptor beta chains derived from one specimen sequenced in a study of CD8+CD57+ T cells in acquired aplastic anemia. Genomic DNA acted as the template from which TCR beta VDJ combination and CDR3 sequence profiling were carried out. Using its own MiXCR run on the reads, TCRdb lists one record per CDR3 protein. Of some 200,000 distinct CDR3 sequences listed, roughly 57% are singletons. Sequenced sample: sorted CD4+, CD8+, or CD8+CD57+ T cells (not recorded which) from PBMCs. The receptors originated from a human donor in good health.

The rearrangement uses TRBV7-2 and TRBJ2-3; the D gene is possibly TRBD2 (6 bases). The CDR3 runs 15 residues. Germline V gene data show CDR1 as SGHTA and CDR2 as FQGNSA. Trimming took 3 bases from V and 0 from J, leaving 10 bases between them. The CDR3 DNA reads TGTGCCAGCAGCTTTGATCGGGGGAGCACAGATACGCAGTATTTT. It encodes CASSFDRGSTDTQYF.

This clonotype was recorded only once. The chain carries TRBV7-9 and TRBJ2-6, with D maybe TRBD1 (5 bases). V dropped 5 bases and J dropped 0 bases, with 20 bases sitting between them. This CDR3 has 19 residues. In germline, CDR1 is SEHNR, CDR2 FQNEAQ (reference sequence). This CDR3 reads CASSGPGRVFLSGANVLTF. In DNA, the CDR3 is TGTGCCAGCAGCGGCCCGGGCAGGGTCTTCCTCTCTGGGGCCAACGTCCTGACTTTC.

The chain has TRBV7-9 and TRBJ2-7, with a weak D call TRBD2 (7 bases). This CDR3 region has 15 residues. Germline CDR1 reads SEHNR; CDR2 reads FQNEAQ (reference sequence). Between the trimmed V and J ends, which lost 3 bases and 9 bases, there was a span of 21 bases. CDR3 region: CASSFLGGGTMGQYF. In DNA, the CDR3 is TGTGCCAGCAGCTTCCTTGGGGGAGGGACAATGGGGCAGTACTTC.

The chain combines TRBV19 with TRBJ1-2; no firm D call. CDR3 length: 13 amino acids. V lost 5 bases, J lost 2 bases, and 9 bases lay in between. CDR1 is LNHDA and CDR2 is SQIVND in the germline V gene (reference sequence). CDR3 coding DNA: TGTGCCAGTAGTTGGCAGGACAACTATGGCTACACCTTC. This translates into CASSWQDNYGYTF.

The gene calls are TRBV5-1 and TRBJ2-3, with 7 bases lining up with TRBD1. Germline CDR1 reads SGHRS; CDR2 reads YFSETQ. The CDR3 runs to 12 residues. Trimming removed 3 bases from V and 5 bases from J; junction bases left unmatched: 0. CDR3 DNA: TGCGCCAGCAGCTCAGGGGGAGATACGCAGTATTTT. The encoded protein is CASSSGGDTQYF. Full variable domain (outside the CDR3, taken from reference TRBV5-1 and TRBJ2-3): KAGVTQTPRYLIKTRGQQVTLSCSPISGHRSVSWYQQTPGQGLQFLFEYFSETQRNKGNFPGRFSGRQFSNSRSEMNVSTLELGDSALYLCASSSGGDTQYFGPGTRLTVL.

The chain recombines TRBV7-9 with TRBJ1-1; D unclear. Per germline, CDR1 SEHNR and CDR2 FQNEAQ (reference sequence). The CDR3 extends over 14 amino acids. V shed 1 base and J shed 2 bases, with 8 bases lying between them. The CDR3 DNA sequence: TGTGCCAGCAGCTTAGAGGTCCATAACACTGAAGCTTTCTTT. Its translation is CASSLEVHNTEAFF.

The CDR3 loop is CASSLEWDWDTQYF. The CDR3 DNA is TGTGCCAGCAGCTTAGAGTGGGATTGGGATACGCAGTATTTT. This sequence joins TRBV11-2 and TRBJ2-3, with D unclear. CDR3 length equals 14 residues. The V and J ends lost 0 bases and 6 bases respectively, with 10 bases between them. Germline V gene sequence: CDR1 SGHAT, CDR2 FQNNGV.

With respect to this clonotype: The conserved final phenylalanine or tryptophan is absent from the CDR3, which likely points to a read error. CDR3 in DNA: TGTGCCTGGAGACCTAGCGGGAGTAACAATGAGCAGTTCCTC. This codes for CAWRPSGSNNEQFL. The J gene is TRBJ2-1, the V gene TRBV30; 10 bases match TRBD2. Per the germline V gene, CDR1 is GTSNPN and CDR2 is SVGIG (reference sequence). V shed 3 bases, J shed 5 bases, and the junction held 4 bases outside the gene matches. CDR3 length: 14 amino acids.

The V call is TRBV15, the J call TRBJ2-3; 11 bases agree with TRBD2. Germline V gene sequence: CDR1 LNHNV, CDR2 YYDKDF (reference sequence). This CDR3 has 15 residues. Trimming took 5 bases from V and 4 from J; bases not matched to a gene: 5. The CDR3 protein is CATSLAGGPADTQYF. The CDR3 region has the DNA TGTGCCACCAGCTTAGCGGGAGGGCCTGCAGATACGCAGTATTTT. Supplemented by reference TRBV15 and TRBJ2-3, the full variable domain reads DAMVIQNPRYQVTQFGKPVTLSCSQTLNHNVMYWYQQKSSQAPKLLFHYYDKDFNNEADTPDNFQSRRPNTSFCFLDIRSPGLGDTAMYLCATSLAGGPADTQYFGPGTRLTVL.

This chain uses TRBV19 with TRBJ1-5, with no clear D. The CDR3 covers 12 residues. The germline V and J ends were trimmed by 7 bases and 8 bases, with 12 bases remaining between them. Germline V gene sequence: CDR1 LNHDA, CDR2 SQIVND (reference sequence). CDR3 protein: CASTPRGKPQHF. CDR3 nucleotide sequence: TGTGCCAGTACGCCCCGGGGTAAGCCCCAGCATTTT.

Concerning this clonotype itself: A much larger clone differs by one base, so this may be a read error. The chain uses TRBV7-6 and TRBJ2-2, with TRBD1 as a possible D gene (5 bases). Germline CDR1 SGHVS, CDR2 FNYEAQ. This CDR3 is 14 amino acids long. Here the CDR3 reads CASSRQGTTRELFF. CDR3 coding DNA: TGTGCCAGCAGTCGCCAGGGTACCACCAGGGAGCTGTTTTTT.

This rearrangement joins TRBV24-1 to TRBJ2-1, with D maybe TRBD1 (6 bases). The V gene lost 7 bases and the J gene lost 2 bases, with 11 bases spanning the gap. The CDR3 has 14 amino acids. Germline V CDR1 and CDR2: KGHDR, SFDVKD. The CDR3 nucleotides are TGTGCCACCAGGCGGCCAGGGGCCTACAATGAGCAGTTCTTC. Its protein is CATRRPGAYNEQFF.

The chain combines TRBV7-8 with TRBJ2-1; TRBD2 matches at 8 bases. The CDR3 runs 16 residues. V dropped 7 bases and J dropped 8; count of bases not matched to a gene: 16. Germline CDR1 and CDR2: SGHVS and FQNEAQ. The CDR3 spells CASNRGRPRGGDEQFF. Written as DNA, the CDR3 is TGTGCCAGCAACCGCGGGAGGCCCCGGGGAGGGGATGAGCAGTTCTTC.

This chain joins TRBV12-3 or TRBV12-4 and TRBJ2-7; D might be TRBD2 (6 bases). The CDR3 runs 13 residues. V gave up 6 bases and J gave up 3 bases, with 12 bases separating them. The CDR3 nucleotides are TGTGCCAGCAGCCGCGGGGTTGACTACGAGCAGTACTTC. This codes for CASSRGVDYEQYF.

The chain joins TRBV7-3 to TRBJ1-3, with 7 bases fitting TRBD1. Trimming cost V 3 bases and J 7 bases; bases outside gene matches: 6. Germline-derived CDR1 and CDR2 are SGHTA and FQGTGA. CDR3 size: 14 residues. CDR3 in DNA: TGTGCCAGCAGCTTGACAGGGCTGGAGAACACCATATATTTT. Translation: CASSLTGLENTIYF.

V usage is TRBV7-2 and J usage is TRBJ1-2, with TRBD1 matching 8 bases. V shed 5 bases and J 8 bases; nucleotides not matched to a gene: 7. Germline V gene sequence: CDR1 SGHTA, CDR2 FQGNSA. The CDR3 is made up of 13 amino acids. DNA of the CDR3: TGTGCCAGCAGCGGAGTGGACAGGGCGGGCTACACCTTC. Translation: CASSGVDRAGYTF.

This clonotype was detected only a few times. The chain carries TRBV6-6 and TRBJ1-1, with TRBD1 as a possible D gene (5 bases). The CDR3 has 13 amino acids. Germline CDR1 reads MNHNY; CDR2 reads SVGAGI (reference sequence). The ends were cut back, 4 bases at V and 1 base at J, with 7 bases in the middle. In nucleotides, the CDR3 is TGTGCCAGCAGTTGGGGGGGGAACACTGAAGCTTTCTTT. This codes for CASSWGGNTEAFF.

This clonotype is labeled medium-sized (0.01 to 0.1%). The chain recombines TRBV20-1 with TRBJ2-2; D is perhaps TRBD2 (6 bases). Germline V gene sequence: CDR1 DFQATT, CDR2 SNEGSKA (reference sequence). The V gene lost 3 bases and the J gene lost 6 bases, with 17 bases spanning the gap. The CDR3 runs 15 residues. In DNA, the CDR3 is TGCAGTGCTAGGCCTGGACTACGTTTTGCCGGGGAGCTGTTTTTT. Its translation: CSARPGLRFAGELFF.

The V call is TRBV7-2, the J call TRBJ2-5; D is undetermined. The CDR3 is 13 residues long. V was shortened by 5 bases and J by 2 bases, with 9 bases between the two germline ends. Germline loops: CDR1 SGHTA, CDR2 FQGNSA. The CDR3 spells CASSRTVQETQYF. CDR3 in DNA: TGTGCCAGCAGCCGGACGGTACAAGAGACCCAGTACTTC.

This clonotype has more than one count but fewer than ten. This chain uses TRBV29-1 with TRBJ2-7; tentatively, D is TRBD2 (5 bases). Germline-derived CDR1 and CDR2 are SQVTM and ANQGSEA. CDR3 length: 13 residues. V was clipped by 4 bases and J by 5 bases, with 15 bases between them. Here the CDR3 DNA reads TGCAGCGTTGGGACCGGGGTATCGAACGAGCAGTACTTC. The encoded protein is CSVGTGVSNEQYF.

The CDR3 DNA reads as TGTGCCAGCAGCCACGGGAGGGCGGATGAAAAACTGTTTTTT. It encodes CASSHGRADEKLFF. The gene calls are TRBV7-3 and TRBJ1-4; no definite D call. There are 14 residues in the CDR3. Trimming removed 5 bases at V and 6 bases at J, with 13 bases between. CDR1 is SGHTA, CDR2 FQGTGA, per germline.

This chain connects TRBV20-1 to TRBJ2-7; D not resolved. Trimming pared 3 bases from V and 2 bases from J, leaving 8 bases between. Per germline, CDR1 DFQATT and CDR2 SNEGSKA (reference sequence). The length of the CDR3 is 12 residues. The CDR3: CSARTNPYEQYV. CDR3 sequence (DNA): TGCAGTGCTAGGACAAATCCCTACGAGCAGTACGTC.

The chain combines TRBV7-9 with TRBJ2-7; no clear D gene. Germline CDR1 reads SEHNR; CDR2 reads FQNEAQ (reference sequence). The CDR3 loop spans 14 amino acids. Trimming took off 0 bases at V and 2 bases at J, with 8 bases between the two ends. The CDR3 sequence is CASSLAQRPYEQYF. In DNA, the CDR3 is TGTGCCAGCAGCTTAGCACAGAGACCCTACGAGCAGTACTTC.

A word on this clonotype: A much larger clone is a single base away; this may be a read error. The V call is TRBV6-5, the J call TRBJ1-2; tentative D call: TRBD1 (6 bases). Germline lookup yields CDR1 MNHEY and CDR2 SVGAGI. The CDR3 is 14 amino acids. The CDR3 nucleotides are TGTGCCGGCAGTTACGGGGGGCGGGCCTATGGCTACACCTTC. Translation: CAGSYGGRAYGYTF.

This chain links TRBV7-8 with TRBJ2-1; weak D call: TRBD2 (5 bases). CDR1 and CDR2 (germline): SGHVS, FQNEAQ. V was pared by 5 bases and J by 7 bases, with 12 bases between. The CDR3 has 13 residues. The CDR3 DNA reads TGTGCCAGCAGCCCCACTGGCGGGAATGAGCAGTTCTTC. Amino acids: CASSPTGGNEQFF.